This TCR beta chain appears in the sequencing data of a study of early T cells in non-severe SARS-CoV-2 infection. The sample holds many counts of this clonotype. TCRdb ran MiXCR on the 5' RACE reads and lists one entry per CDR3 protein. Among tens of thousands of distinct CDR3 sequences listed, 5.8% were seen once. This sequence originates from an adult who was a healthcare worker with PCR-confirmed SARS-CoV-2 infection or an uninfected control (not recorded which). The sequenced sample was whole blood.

The CDR3 DNA sequence: TGCGCCAGCAGCTTGGGGACCTCCATACTCCACGAGCAGTACTTC. It yields the protein CASSLGTSILHEQYF. The genes are TRBV5-1 and TRBJ2-7, with D uncertain. The CDR3 is made up of 15 amino acids. V shed 0 bases and J shed 5 bases, with 15 bases lying between them. Germline CDR1 SGHRS, CDR2 YFSETQ.